The T cell receptor (beta chain) described here comes from a study of cytomegalovirus exposure and HLA in healthy donors. Study results and caveats: At a 0.05 false discovery rate, a later analysis found 18,000 or so TCR beta sequences to be associated with HLA alleles.

Comment on this clone: Its cognate antigen is unknown.

The PCR had 60 Vbeta and 13 Jbeta primers. Libraries were prepared by immunoSEQ multiplex PCR; TCRdb keeps only in-frame clonotypes and omits some of them. The data contain 150,000 to 200,000 clones, 76% of them seen just once; the ten biggest clones take up around 3%. This CDR3 spans 17 amino acids. Germline CDR1 is LGHNA and CDR2 is YSLEER. Trimming took 3 bases from V and 4 from J; bases not matched to a gene: 11. Sequencing was carried out using PBMCs. The clonotype comes from a male donor in good health and CMV-seronegative. J is TRBJ2-3 and V is TRBV4-3; 9 nucleotides align to TRBD2. CDR3: CASSHGVGGRAPDTQYF. Written as DNA, the CDR3 is TGCGCCAGCAGCCATGGGGTTGGCGGGAGGGCCCCAGATACGCAGTATTTT.